This T cell receptor (beta chain) was sequenced during a study of T-cell memory formation after mild COVID-19 (dated by TCRdb to the early 2020s). Study-wide context: TCR sequence clusters from the two donors were largely donor specific. In a couple of donors, T-cell clones that expanded and contracted after mild COVID-19 were tracked by sequencing TCRalpha and TCRbeta repertoires over time. The cohort was made up of two young adult volunteers, one female and one male, who were previously healthy.

The paper's findings and limits, for the study overall: Contracting CD4+ clones turned up mainly in the CM and EM memory subsets, whereas EMRA was where CD8+ clones were enriched. The study included only a couple of mild cases, and larger cohorts that include severe cases with pre-infection samples were judged to be necessary. Balanced CD4/CD8 phenotypes were observed for clones contracting from day 15 to 85, whereas a bias towards CD4+ was observed for a second wave of clones expanding from day 15 to 37. SARS-CoV-2 specificity of the second-wave clones peaking on day 37 was not confirmed. The detection of some responding clones in pre-infection memory suggests that pre-existing cross-reactive memory T cells joined the SARS-CoV-2 response.

V loses 4 bases at its end and J loses 5 bases; junction bases beyond the gene matches: 8. The CDR3 measures 16 amino acids from cysteine to phenylalanine. This entry keeps only the CDR3 DNA: 48 bases, framed from base 1. Via the germline V gene, CDR1 is SGHRS and CDR2 YFSETQ. In the case of this clonotype: The antigen it recognizes is unknown. No much larger clone is present one base from it, and per-base qualities are unavailable.

PBMCs were isolated by Ficoll-Paque density gradient centrifugation. Sequenced using an Illumina NovaSeq 6000. cDNA libraries for TCRalpha and TCRbeta were prepared by 5'RACE using constant-segment primers, with sample barcodes and unique molecular identifiers added. RNA was extracted from every sample with Trizol reagent. Amplification of the libraries took two PCR steps, and the second step added a second sample barcode plus Illumina TruSeq adapters. Sequencing of libraries was performed on an Illumina NovaSeq with 2 x 150 bp paired-end reads. On the study's bioinformatics: Reads were demultiplexed and collapsed into UMI-guided consensus sequences with migec v1.2.7. Using mixcr v2.1.11, UMI consensuses were aligned to TRA and TRB V and J templates and then assembled into clonotypes. Expanded or contracted clonotypes were those called significant by both edgeR and NoisET, with noise models trained on biological replicates. edgeR calls used a false discovery rate-adjusted p below 0.01 and a log2 fold-change threshold of 1. As an exploratory analysis of dynamics, max-normalized trajectories of the 1000 most abundant clonotypes were examined by PCA with hierarchical clustering. The CD4 or CD8 phenotype of responding clones was assigned using the separately sequenced CD4+ and CD8+ repertoires. Starting from the raw public reads, TCRdb applied fastp trimming at Q25, assembled clones with MiXCR and retained in-frame beta chains. One record per CDR3 amino acid sequence lists the most common genes and DNA. The V and J calls reflect TCRdb's pipeline rather than the authors' work. This sample lists approximately 400,000 distinct CDR3 sequences; approximately 19% were detected once. The biggest ten clones account for under 25% of the sample.

The chain employs TRBV5-1 and TRBJ2-1; TRBD2 aligns with 11 central bases. The sequence was collected from a man younger than 30 who had mild COVID-19 (a few samples of this study predate the infection). The sample titles of this study are shuffled in the database, so cell type and time point are left out; the donor was told from shared clones. Input material: PBMCs or a T cell subset sorted from them (not recorded which). In nucleotide form, the sequence is TGCGCCAGCAGCCCGATCCCTAGCGGGGGGAACAATGAGCAGTTCTTC. Translated, this is CASSPIPSGGNNEQFF.